This TCR beta chain emerged from a study of CD8 T cells in ankylosing spondylitis. Study findings and constraints: In ankylosing spondylitis blood, a motif of fewer than 10 highly homologous TCR beta variants appeared characteristic.

A single record per CDR3 protein comes from TCRdb applying MiXCR to the 5' RACE reads. The table includes 250,000 or so distinct CDR3 sequences, about a sixth detected once. Looked up from germline, CDR1 is MGHRA and CDR2 is YSYEKL. CDR3 length: 13 amino acids. V gave up 6 bases and J gave up 3 bases; unmatched junction bases: 2. This clonotype appeared many times. Its matching antigen is unknown. The sequenced sample was blood, either unsorted or a sorted T cell fraction (not recorded which). The TCR originated in a male donor with ankylosing spondylitis or in good health (not recorded which). The V call is TRBV4-1, the J call TRBJ2-7, with 10 bases lining up with TRBD2. The CDR3 region is CASRPSGSYEQYF. CDR3 in DNA: TGCGCCAGCAGACCTAGCGGGAGCTACGAGCAGTACTTC.